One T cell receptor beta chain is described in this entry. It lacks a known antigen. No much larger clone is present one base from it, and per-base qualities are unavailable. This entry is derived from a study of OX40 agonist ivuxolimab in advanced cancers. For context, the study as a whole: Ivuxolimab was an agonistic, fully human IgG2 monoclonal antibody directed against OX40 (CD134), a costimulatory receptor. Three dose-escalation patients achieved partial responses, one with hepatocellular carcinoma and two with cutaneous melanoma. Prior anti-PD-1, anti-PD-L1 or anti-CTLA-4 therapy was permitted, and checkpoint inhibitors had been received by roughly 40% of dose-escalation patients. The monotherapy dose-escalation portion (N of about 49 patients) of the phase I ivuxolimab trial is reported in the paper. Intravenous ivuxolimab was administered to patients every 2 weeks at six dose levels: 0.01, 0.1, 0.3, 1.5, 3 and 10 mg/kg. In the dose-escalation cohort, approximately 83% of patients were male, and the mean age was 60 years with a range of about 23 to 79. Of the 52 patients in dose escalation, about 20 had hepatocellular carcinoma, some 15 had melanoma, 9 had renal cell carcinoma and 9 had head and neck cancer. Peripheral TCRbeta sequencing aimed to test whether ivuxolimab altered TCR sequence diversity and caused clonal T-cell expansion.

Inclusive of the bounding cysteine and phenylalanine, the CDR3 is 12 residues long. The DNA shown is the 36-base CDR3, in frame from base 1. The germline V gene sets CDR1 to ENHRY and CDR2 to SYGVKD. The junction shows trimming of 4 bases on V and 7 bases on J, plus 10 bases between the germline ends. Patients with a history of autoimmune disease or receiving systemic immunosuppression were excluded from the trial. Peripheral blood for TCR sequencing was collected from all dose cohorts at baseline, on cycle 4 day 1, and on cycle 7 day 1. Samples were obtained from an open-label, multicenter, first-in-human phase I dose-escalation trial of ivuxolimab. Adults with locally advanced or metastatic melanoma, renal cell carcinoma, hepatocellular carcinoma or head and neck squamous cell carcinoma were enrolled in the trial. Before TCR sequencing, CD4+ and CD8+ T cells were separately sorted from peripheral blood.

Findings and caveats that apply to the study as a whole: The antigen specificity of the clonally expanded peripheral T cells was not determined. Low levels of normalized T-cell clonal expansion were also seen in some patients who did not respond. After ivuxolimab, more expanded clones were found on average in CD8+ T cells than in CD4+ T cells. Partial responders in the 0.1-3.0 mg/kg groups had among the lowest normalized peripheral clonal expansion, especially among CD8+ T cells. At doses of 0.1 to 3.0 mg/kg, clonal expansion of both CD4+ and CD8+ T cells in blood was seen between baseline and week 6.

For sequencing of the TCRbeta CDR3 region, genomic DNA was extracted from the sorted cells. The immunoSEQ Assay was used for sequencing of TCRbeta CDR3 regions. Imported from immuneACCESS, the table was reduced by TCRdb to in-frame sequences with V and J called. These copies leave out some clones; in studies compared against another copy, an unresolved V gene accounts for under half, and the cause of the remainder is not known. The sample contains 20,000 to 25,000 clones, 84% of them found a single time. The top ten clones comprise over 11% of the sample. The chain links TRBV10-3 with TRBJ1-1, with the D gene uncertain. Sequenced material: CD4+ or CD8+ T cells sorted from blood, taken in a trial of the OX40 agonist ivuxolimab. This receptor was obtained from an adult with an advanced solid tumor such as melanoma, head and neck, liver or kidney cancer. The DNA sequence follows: TGTGCCATCAGTGTAAGAGGGTTTGAAGCTTTCTTT. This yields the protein CAISVRGFEAFF.